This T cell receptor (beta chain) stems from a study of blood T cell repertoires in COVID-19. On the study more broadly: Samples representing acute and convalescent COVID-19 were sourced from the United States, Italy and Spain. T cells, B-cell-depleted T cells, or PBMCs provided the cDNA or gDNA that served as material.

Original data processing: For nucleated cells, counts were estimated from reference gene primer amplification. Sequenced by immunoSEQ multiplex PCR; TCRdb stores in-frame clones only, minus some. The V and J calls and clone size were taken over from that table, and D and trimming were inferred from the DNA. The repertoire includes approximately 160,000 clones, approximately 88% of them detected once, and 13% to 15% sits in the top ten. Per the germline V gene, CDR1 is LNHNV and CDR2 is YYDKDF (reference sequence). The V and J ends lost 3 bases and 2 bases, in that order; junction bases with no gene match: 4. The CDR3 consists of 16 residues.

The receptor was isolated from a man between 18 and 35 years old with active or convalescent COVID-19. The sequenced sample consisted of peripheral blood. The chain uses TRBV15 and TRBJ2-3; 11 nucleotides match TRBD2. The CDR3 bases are TGTGCCACCAGCAGCTTAGCGGGAGGGGACACAGATACGCAGTATTTT. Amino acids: CATSSLAGGDTDTQYF. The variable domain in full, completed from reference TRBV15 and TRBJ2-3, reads DAMVIQNPRYQVTQFGKPVTLSCSQTLNHNVMYWYQQKSSQAPKLLFHYYDKDFNNEADTPDNFQSRRPNTSFCFLDIRSPGLGDTAMYLCATSSLAGGDTDTQYFGPGTRLTVL.